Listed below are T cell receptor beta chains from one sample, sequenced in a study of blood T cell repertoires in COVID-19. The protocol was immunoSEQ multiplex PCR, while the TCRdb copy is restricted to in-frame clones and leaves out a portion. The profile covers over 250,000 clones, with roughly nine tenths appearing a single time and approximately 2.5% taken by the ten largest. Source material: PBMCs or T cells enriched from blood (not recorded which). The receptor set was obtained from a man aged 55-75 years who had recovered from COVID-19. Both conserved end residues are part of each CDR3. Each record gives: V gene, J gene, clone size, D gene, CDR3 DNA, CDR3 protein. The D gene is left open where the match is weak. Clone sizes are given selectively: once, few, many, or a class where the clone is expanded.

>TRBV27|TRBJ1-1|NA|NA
TGTGCCAGCAGTCCGGGGGGGAACACTGAAGCTTTCTTT
CASSPGGNTEAFF
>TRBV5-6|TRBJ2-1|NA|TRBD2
TGTGCCAGCAGCTCCCTCGGGGGGGGCCCCGTAAATGAGCAGTTCTTC
CASSSLGGGPVNEQFF
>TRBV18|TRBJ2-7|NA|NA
TGTGCCAGCTCACCTGGACAGCTATCAAGTCCCTACGAGCAGTACTTC
CASSPGQLSSPYEQYF
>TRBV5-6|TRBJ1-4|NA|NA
TGTGCCAGCAGCAAAAGACAGGACTATGAAAAACTGTTTTTT
CASSKRQDYEKLFF
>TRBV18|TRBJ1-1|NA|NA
TGTGCCAGCTCACCCATCGCATCAGGGCGGAACACTGAAGCTTTCTTT
CASSPIASGRNTEAFF
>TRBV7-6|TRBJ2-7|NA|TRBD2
TGTGCCAGCAGCTTAGGAGCGGGGGATGAGCAGAACTTC
CASSLGAGDEQNF
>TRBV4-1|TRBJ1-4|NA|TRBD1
TGCGCCAGCAGCCAGCCGGGACAGACTAATGAAAAACTGTTTTTT
CASSQPGQTNEKLFF
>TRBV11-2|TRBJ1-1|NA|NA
TGTGCCAGCAGCTTAGTGGGCAGGGGAATTATGAACACTGAAGCTTTCTTT
CASSLVGRGIMNTEAFF
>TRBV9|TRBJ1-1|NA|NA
TGTGCCAGCAGCGTAGTCCCCTCGAACACTGAAGCTTTCTTT
CASSVVPSNTEAFF
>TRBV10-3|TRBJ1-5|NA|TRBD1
TGTGCCATCAGTGATCAGGACAGGGATCAGCCCCAGCATTTT
CAISDQDRDQPQHF
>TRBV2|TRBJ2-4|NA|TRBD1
TGTGCCAGCAGGCGGGGACAGGGGACCAAAAACATTCAGTACTTC
CASRRGQGTKNIQYF
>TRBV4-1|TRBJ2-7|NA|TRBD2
TGCGCCAGCAGCCAGCCAGGGGCGGGGGGCTACTACGAGCAGTACTTC
CASSQPGAGGYYEQYF
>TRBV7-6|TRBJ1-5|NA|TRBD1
TGTGCCAGCAGCTTAGGACAGGGGGCAGGGCAGCCCCAGCATTTT
CASSLGQGAGQPQHF
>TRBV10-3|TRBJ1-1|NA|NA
TGTGCCATCAGTGAGTCGCTAGGAGGGTTTACTGAAGCTTTCTTT
CAISESLGGFTEAFF
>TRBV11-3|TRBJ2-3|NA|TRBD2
TGTGCCAGCAGCTTTAGCGGGAACACAGATACGCAGTATTTT
CASSFSGNTDTQYF
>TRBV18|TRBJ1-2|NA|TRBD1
TGTGCCAGCTCACCACCCGGGACAGGGTTGTTTGGCTACACCTTC
CASSPPGTGLFGYTF
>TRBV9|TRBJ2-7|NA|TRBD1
TGTGCCAGCAGCGCCGGACAGGCCTACGAGCAGTACTTC
CASSAGQAYEQYF
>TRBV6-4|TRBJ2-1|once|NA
TGTGCCAGCAGTGACCACGGGGGCTCCTACAATGAGCAGTTCTTC
CASSDHGGSYNEQFF
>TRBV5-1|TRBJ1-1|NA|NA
TGCGCCAGCAGCTCCCATGGACAAATGAACACTGAAGCTTTCTTT
CASSSHGQMNTEAFF
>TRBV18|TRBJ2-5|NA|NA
TGTGCCAGCTCACGGGCGGGCCAAGAGACCCAGTACTTC
CASSRAGQETQYF
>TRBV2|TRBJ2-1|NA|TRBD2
TGTGCCTCCAGCGGGGCTAGCGGGAAGGGTGGACCCTACAATGAGCAGTTCTTC
CASSGASGKGGPYNEQFF
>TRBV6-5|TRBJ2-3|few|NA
TGTGCCAGCACCCCACAGGGACGTCCGGGGGATACGCAGTATTTT
CASTPQGRPGDTQYF
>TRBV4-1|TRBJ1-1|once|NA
TGCGCCAGCAGCCAAGTTACTCCAGGGGAAGCTTTCTTT
CASSQVTPGEAFF
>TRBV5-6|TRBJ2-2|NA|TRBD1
TGTGCCAGCAGATCAGACAGGGTCTACGGGGAGCTGTTTTTT
CASRSDRVYGELFF
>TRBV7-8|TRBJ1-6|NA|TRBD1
TGTGCCAGCAGTCCGGGACAGCATAATTCACCCCTCCACTTT
CASSPGQHNSPLHF
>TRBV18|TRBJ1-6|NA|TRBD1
TGTGCCAGCTCAACGACAGGGGACTATCCCTTCCTCCACTTT
CASSTTGDYPFLHF
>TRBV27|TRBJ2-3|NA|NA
TGTGCCAGCAGTTTATTGGGGGGAGAGGGTACGCAGTATTTT
CASSLLGGEGTQYF
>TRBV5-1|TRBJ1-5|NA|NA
TGCGCCAGCAGCTTGGGCGGGCTGATCAATCAGCCCCAGCATTTT
CASSLGGLINQPQHF
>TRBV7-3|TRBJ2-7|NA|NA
TGTGCCAGCAGCCTCTCGCCAGGCTACGAGCAGTACTTC
CASSLSPGYEQYF
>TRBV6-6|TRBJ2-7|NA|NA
TGTGCCAGCAGACAGGGTAGAGGCTACGAGCAGTACTTC
CASRQGRGYEQYF
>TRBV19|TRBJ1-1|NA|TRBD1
TGTGCCAGTATTACCACCGGGACAGGGGGCCGGGGAGCTGAAGCTTTCTTT
CASITTGTGGRGAEAFF
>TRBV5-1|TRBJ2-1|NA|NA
TGCGCCAGCAGCTTGGTTTTGCAGAGAGCAGGCTACAATGAGCAGTTCTTC
CASSLVLQRAGYNEQFF
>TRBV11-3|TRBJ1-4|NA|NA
TGTGCCAGCAGCTTAGGGGCAGTCGAAAAACTGTTTTTT
CASSLGAVEKLFF
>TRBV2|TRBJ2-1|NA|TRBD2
TGTGCCAGCAGTGCTCGACTAGCGGTACGGGGTGAGCAGTTCTTC
CASSARLAVRGEQFF
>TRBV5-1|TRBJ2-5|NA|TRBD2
TGCGCCAGCAGCTTAGGCGGGGGTGAGCAAGAGACCCAGTACTTC
CASSLGGGEQETQYF
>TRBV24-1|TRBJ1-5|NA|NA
TGTGCCACCGGCGGGAGGGGGGGATCTCATCAGCCCCAGCATTTT
CATGGRGGSHQPQHF
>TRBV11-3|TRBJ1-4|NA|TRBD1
TGTGCCAGCAGCCCCACACAGGGGGTTGGAGAACTGTTTTTT
CASSPTQGVGELFF